This T cell receptor beta chain was found in a study of blood T cell repertoires in COVID-19 (TCRdb year 2020). General notes on the study: Samples covering the acute and convalescent phases of COVID-19 were provided by collaborators in the United States, Italy and Spain. Subjects who had been exposed to COVID-19, were actively infected with it, or had recovered from it provided the deeply sampled blood TCRbeta repertoires that made up the dataset. HLA class I and class II types, where available, came from metadata supplied by the sample provider rather than from assay-based typing. The repertoires were released in a freely available public database intended as a resource for research on the immune response to SARS-CoV-2. The material from the prospective study consisted of cDNA or gDNA derived from T cells, B-cell-depleted T cells, or PBMCs. Nearly every sample came with metadata listing a de-identified subject ID, COVID-19 status, age in years and sex. The samples were drawn from two sources: the first 160 participants of the ongoing ImmuneRACE study, and about 1,300 subjects contributed by 6 global collaborators. The paper as a whole reports these results and caveats: How much clinical and demographic metadata was included differed by source and by participant, and the metadata was provided uncurated.

At one collaborating source in Seattle, patients were enrolled during active infection and were followed longitudinally through the course of disease. Whole blood was collected in K2EDTA tubes by collaborating institutions according to the institutions' own protocols. For TCRbeta analysis, collaborator samples were shipped as frozen whole blood, as isolated PBMCs, or as DNA extracted from either sample type. The immunoSEQ Assay, a bias-controlled multiplex PCR, was used to amplify TCRbeta CDR3 regions from genomic DNA. The paper's data handling went like this. Nucleated cell counts per sample were estimated from amplification of reference gene primers within the assay. To quantify the absolute abundance of each unique TCRbeta CDR3 rearrangement, sequence reads were collapsed and filtered. For each sample, productive Simpson clonality was calculated as the square root of Simpson's diversity index over productive rearrangements. Imported from immuneACCESS, the table was reduced by TCRdb to in-frame sequences with V and J called. These copies leave out some clones; in studies compared against another copy, an unresolved V gene accounts for under half, and the cause of the remainder is not known. That table supplies the V and J calls and clone size; D and trimming were determined from the DNA. Present in this sample are tens of thousands of clones, approximately 91% of which were seen just once. Less than 8% of the sample lies in the top ten.

Concerning this clone: Its cognate antigen has yet to be identified. No qualities accompany the bases; no much larger clone lies one base away.

The V and J ends are trimmed by 7 bases and 1 base, leaving 11 bases between them. Inclusive of the bounding cysteine and phenylalanine, the CDR3 is 14 residues long. Only the CDR3 DNA is retained, 42 bases long and in frame from the first base. The germline V gene (reference sequence) provides CDR1 LNHDA and CDR2 SQIVND. This receptor chain uses TRBV19 and TRBJ1-3; no D gene is confidently identified. This receptor was taken from a man between 60 and 70 years old with COVID-19, enrolled during active disease. Sequences were obtained from peripheral blood. The bases read TGTGCCAGTAAAACGGGAAATTCTGGAAACACCATATATTTT. The resulting protein is CASKTGNSGNTIYF. Reference TRBV19 and TRBJ1-3 proteins supply the regions before and after the CDR3; the full variable domain is: DGGITQSPKYLFRKEGQNVTLSCEQNLNHDAMYWYRQDPGQGLRLIYYSQIVNDFQKGDIAEGYSVSREKKESFPLTVTSAQKNPTAFYLCASKTGNSGNTIYFGEGSWLTVV.